A few counts support the clone carrying this T cell receptor (beta chain). Its antigen is still unknown. The record originates from a study of T-cell reconstitution after alpha-beta-depleted transplantation in children. The CDR3 consists of 15 residues. The V end lost 6 bases, the J end lost 1 base, and 12 bases lay between the germline ends. The germline V gene has CDR1 MNHNS and CDR2 SASEGT. Findings of the study overall: Where some patients showed high TCRbeta diversity at day 60, it came from recipient T cells and thymic progenitors that had survived.

Preparing the TCRbeta library involved the use of unique molecular identifiers. One entry per CDR3 protein results from TCRdb running MiXCR on the PCR reads. There are hundreds of thousands of distinct CDR3 sequences in the sample; under 15% occur only once, and over 2% lies in the top ten. V usage is TRBV6-1 and J usage is TRBJ2-2, with D uncertain. This sample comprised PBMCs, mostly from graft donor cells, obtained 360 days after TCRalphabeta/CD19-depleted stem cell transplant. The clonotype comes from a male patient younger than 18 who had a stem cell transplant for acute myeloid leukemia, so the T cells may come from the graft donor. CDR3 protein: CASSRGHLNTGELFF. As DNA, the CDR3 is TGTGCCAGCAGCCGAGGCCATTTGAACACCGGGGAGCTGTTTTTT.